This TCR beta chain is drawn from a study of beta chain features in type 1 diabetes. Across the whole study: Examination spanned around 110,000,000 sorted cells from all samples. Findings of the study overall: All four CD4+ subsets of Type 1 diabetes patients contained TCRB CDR3s that were moderately but significantly shorter. A greater similarity of naive, central memory and Treg TCRB repertoires was seen among patients than among healthy donors. VDJ junctions in type 1 diabetes patients carried more deletions and fewer insertions. Sequencing used cDNA, and cells with high TCR expression could therefore be over-represented.

Trimming shortened V by 5 bases and J by 2 bases, and 12 bases separated the two germline ends. The CDR3 spans 14 residues. Germline assignment: CDR1 MGHRA and CDR2 YSYEKL. About this clone itself: Its cognate antigen is unknown.

Sequenced material consisted of expressed TCRB transcripts (all of the isolated RNA was reverse transcribed). The protocol was immunoSEQ multiplex PCR, while the TCRdb copy is restricted to in-frame clones and leaves out a portion. The repertoire consists of roughly 280,000 clones, with 24% occurring once and the leading ten covering roughly 0.011%. Sequenced: naive CD4+ T cells from blood. The chain employs TRBV4-1 and TRBJ1-2; D gene unclear. This clonotype was obtained from a woman aged 25-40 years with type 1 diabetes. CDR3 loop: CASSSPERNYGYTF. CDR3 sequence (DNA): TGCGCCAGCAGCAGTCCCGAACGGAACTATGGCTACACCTTC.